These 23 T cell receptor beta chains originate from one sample sequenced in a study of blood T cell repertoires in COVID-19. Sequencing used immunoSEQ multiplex PCR; TCRdb keeps in-frame clones, though not all of them. The sample yields around 270,000 clones, 80% to 90% seen once. The specimen was PBMCs or T cells enriched from blood (not recorded which). These TCRs come from a woman aged 30 to 39 who had recovered from COVID-19.

The rearrangement uses TRBV29-1 and TRBJ2-3; 7 nucleotides align to TRBD2. Trimming at V came to 3 bases and at J to 3 bases, leaving 9 bases not matched to a gene. The CDR3 runs to 15 residues. Germline V gene data show CDR1 as SQVTM and CDR2 as ANQGSEA. In nucleotides, the CDR3 is TGCAGCGTTGATAGGCTAGCGGCCACGACAGATACGCAGTATTTT. Protein sequence: CSVDRLAATTDTQYF.

The rearrangement joins TRBV3-1 (or the pseudogene TRBV3-2) to TRBJ2-5; D is unclear. The CDR3 is made up of 10 amino acids. V lost 8 bases to trimming and J lost 5 bases, with 6 bases between them. Germline CDR1 LGHDT, CDR2 YNNKEL (reference sequence). The CDR3 sequence: CASAQETQYF. In DNA form, the CDR3 reads TGTGCCAGCGCCCAGGAGACCCAGTACTTC.

The chain is built from TRBV9 and TRBJ2-5, with TRBD2 identical over 8 bases. This CDR3 is 14 amino acids long. Germline-derived CDR1 and CDR2 are SGDLS and YYNGEE. Trimming at V came to 3 bases and at J to 5 bases, leaving 6 bases not matched to a gene. This CDR3 is CASSGAGLVETQYF. The CDR3, as DNA: TGTGCCAGCAGCGGCGCGGGACTAGTGGAGACCCAGTACTTC. Based on the CDR3 plus reference TRBV9 and TRBJ2-5, the full variable domain is DSGVTQTPKHLITATGQRVTLRCSPRSGDLSVYWYQQSLDQGLQFLIQYYNGEERAKGNILERFSAQQFPDLHSELNLSSLELGDSALYFCASSGAGLVETQYFGPGTRLLVL.

The rearrangement joins TRBV2 to TRBJ1-4; 7 nucleotides line up with TRBD1. In germline, CDR1 is SNHLY, CDR2 FYNNEI. The trim removed 6 bases at V and 6 bases at J, leaving 7 bases unmatched. CDR3 length equals 14 residues. DNA of the CDR3: TGTGCCAGCAGGCGACAGGGCGGTTATGAAAAACTGTTTTTT. It yields the protein CASRRQGGYEKLFF.

This chain joins TRBV19 and TRBJ1-5; D remains ambiguous. The CDR3 has 12 amino acids. CDR1 and CDR2 (germline): LNHDA, SQIVND (reference sequence). The ends were cut back, 5 bases at V and 1 base at J, with 3 bases in the middle. CDR3 residues: CASSASNQPQHF. The DNA of the CDR3 is TGTGCCAGTAGTGCGAGCAATCAGCCCCAGCATTTT.

The table lists this clone with a few counts. The V call is TRBV10-2, the J call TRBJ1-2; TRBD1 matches 8 bases. Germline V lookup: CDR1 WSHSY, CDR2 SAAADI. V dropped 0 bases and J dropped 8; count of bases not matched to a gene: 8. The CDR3 runs to 15 residues. As DNA, the CDR3 is TGCGCCAGCAGTGAGTCGCCCCGGACAGGGAGCGGCTACACCTTC. Amino acids: CASSESPRTGSGYTF.

The genes are TRBV10-3 and TRBJ2-7, with a weak D call TRBD2 (6 bases). This CDR3 has 13 amino acids. Trimming took off 6 bases at V and 3 bases at J, with 12 bases between the two ends. Germline assignment: CDR1 ENHRY and CDR2 SYGVKD. CDR3 DNA sequence: TGTGCCATCAGGGGGACTCTCGACTACGAGCAGTACTTC. This translates into CAIRGTLDYEQYF.

Here the CDR3 DNA reads TGTGCCAGCAGTCAGCCGGGGGGGGCAGGTCGATTCTACGAGCAGTACTTC. It encodes CASSQPGGAGRFYEQYF. The rearrangement links TRBV28 to TRBJ2-7; 8 nucleotides agree with TRBD2. After removal of 5 bases from V and 3 bases from J, the junction contained 15 bases not matched to a gene. The CDR3 spans 17 residues. From germline, CDR1 is MDHEN and CDR2 SYDVKM.

The chain links TRBV5-4 to TRBJ2-3, with TRBD2 identical over 12 bases. Germline V gene data show CDR1 as SGHNT and CDR2 as YYREEE (reference sequence). The J segment lost 6 bases and the V segment lost 0 bases, leaving 5 bases of the junction unmatched. This CDR3 has 16 amino acids. The CDR3 is CASSLAPSGRADTQYF. CDR3 bases: TGTGCCAGCAGCTTGGCCCCTAGCGGGAGGGCGGATACGCAGTATTTT.

The rearrangement joins TRBV19 to TRBJ1-4; possibly TRBD1 for D (5 bases). V was trimmed by 3 bases and J by 4 bases, leaving 9 bases between them. CDR3 length: 14 amino acids. CDR1 is LNHDA and CDR2 is SQIVND in the germline V gene (reference sequence). Here the CDR3 DNA reads TGTGCCAGTAGTATCGGGCAGGGTAATGAAAAACTGTTTTTT. It translates to CASSIGQGNEKLFF.

This sequence joins TRBV19 and TRBJ1-1; 9 nucleotides agree with TRBD1. V lost 6 bases, J lost 4 bases, and 12 bases stayed unmatched. Germline lookup yields CDR1 LNHDA and CDR2 SQIVND (reference sequence). This CDR3 comprises 16 residues. The CDR3: CASRRGTGSAATEAFF. The CDR3 DNA follows: TGTGCCAGTAGAAGGGGGACAGGGAGTGCCGCCACTGAAGCTTTCTTT.

The rearrangement joins TRBV30 to TRBJ1-2; D might be TRBD1 (6 bases). Germline assignment: CDR1 GTSNPN and CDR2 SVGIG (reference sequence). The germline V and J ends were trimmed by 5 bases and 7 bases, with 17 bases remaining between them. This CDR3 has 13 amino acids. The CDR3 coding sequence is TGTGCCTGGGCTCGCCAGGGGAGCGGTGGCTACACCTTC. Its protein product is CAWARQGSGGYTF.

This clone was seen a handful of times. The chain combines TRBV6-5 with TRBJ1-2; no reliable D call. CDR1 is MNHEY, CDR2 SVGAGI, per germline. This CDR3 spans 13 amino acids. V lost 3 bases and J 6 bases, leaving 11 bases between the germline ends. CDR3 in DNA: TGTGCCAGCAGTTATTCGGCGGGCAATGGCTACACCTTC. Encoded protein: CASSYSAGNGYTF.

This clone was seen once. The V and J genes are TRBV6-4 and TRBJ1-1; D gene unclear. V lost 4 bases to trimming and J lost 2 bases, with 14 bases between them. Germline CDR1 reads MRHNA; CDR2 reads SNTAGT. The CDR3 has 15 residues. The CDR3 DNA sequence: TGTGCCAGCAGTGTCATGGCGGGAATAAACACTGAAGCTTTCTTT. It yields the protein CASSVMAGINTEAFF.

The chain combines TRBV18 with TRBJ2-4, with D maybe TRBD2 (6 bases). Trimming cost V 5 bases and J 0 bases, with 8 bases left between them. The CDR3 runs to 14 residues. Germline V gene data show CDR1 as KGHSH and CDR2 as LQKENI. CDR3 in amino acids: CASSSGLAKNIQYF. CDR3 sequence (DNA): TGTGCCAGCTCATCGGGACTAGCCAAAAACATTCAGTACTTC.

The chain links TRBV6-6 to TRBJ1-2, with 8 bases matching TRBD1. Per germline, CDR1 MNHNY and CDR2 SVGAGI (reference sequence). With 5 bases clipped from V and 4 bases from J, the junction kept 15 bases outside the gene matches. The CDR3 extends over 17 amino acids. The CDR3 nucleotides read TGTGCCAGCAGTCCTCAGACCTCGACAGGGGCGACCTATGGCTACACCTTC. This encodes CASSPQTSTGATYGYTF.

The genes are TRBV5-1 and TRBJ2-4; 9 positions agree with TRBD1. This CDR3 is 15 amino acids long. Trimming cost V 4 bases and J 1 base; bases outside gene matches: 3. Germline V lookup: CDR1 SGHRS, CDR2 YFSETQ. CDR3 region: CASSTGQGAKNIQYF. CDR3 in DNA: TGCGCCAGCAGCACCGGACAGGGGGCCAAAAACATTCAGTACTTC. Based on the CDR3 plus reference TRBV5-1 and TRBJ2-4, the full variable domain is KAGVTQTPRYLIKTRGQQVTLSCSPISGHRSVSWYQQTPGQGLQFLFEYFSETQRNKGNFPGRFSGRQFSNSRSEMNVSTLELGDSALYLCASSTGQGAKNIQYFGAGTRLSVL.

This clone has a handful of counts. The chain employs TRBV5-1 and TRBJ2-1; TRBD2 matches 8 bases. This CDR3 has 16 amino acids. V trimming: 4 bases; J trimming: 4 bases; junction bases outside the gene matches: 10. From germline, CDR1 is SGHRS and CDR2 YFSETQ. CDR3 DNA sequence: TGCGCCAGCAGCGGGCTAGCGGGTCGCCATTACAATGAGCAGTTCTTC. It is translated as CASSGLAGRHYNEQFF.

The chain has TRBV19 and TRBJ2-1; TRBD2 matches 7 bases. The CDR3 is made up of 17 amino acids. Germline CDR1 reads LNHDA; CDR2 reads SQIVND (reference sequence). Trimming at V came to 10 bases and at J to 0 bases, leaving 15 bases not matched to a gene. The CDR3 protein is CAISHTPGTNSYNEQFF. CDR3 in DNA: TGTGCCATCTCTCATACGCCCGGGACTAACTCCTACAATGAGCAGTTCTTC.

This clone has only a few counts. V usage is TRBV29-1 and J usage is TRBJ2-7; 7 bases line up with TRBD1. Per the germline V gene, CDR1 is SQVTM and CDR2 is ANQGSEA. The CDR3 loop spans 12 amino acids. J lost 3 bases, V lost 6 bases, and 5 bases had no gene match. The CDR3 bases are TGCAGCGTACGCCGGGACAGCTACGAGCAGTACTTC. It codes for CSVRRDSYEQYF.

The chain has TRBV2 and TRBJ2-6; D call uncertain. This CDR3 is 14 amino acids long. The V end was cut by 6 bases, the J end by 2 bases, with 8 bases between. Germline V lookup: CDR1 SNHLY, CDR2 FYNNEI. Written as DNA, the CDR3 is TGTGCCAGCAGCCGGGTTCCTGGGGCCAACGTCCTGACTTTC. This gives the protein CASSRVPGANVLTF.

Here the CDR3 reads CASSPFQGGQPQHF. The CDR3 DNA reads as TGTGCCAGCTCACCGTTTCAGGGAGGTCAGCCCCAGCATTTT. The V gene is TRBV18, the J gene TRBJ1-5, with a possible D match to TRBD1 (5 bases). Trimming shortened V by 3 bases and J by 6 bases, and 12 bases separated the two germline ends. Germline CDR1 is KGHSH and CDR2 is LQKENI. The CDR3 sequence is 14 residues long.

J is TRBJ2-3 and V is TRBV19; TRBD2 is a possible D gene (5 bases). CDR3 length equals 19 residues. Germline lookup yields CDR1 LNHDA and CDR2 SQIVND (reference sequence). With 5 bases removed from V and 3 bases from J, the gap between germline ends came to 27 bases. This CDR3 is CASSPLVSSPEAITDTQYF. The CDR3 DNA reads TGTGCCAGTAGTCCGCTAGTATCCTCCCCGGAGGCGATTACAGATACGCAGTATTTT.